One sample yielded the 12 T cell receptor beta chains listed below, sequenced in a study of blood T cell repertoires in COVID-19. Measured with immunoSEQ multiplex PCR; TCRdb has only the in-frame clones, and not every one. The data hold 390,000 or so clones, with roughly 90% observed a single time. The sequencing sample was made of peripheral blood. All receptors come from a woman aged 30 to 39 with active or convalescent COVID-19.

The chain employs TRBV27 and TRBJ1-6; D may be TRBD1 (5 bases). Germline V gene sequence: CDR1 MNHEY, CDR2 SMNVEV (reference sequence). Trimming removed 6 bases from V and 1 base from J, with 10 bases in between. The CDR3 is 15 amino acids. DNA of the CDR3: TGTGCCAGCAGACCGACAGCATCCTATAATTCACCCCTCCACTTT. Amino acid sequence: CASRPTASYNSPLHF.

The CDR3, as DNA: TGTGCCACCAGCCCAACGACAGAAAATAATGAAAAACTGTTTTTT. Protein: CATSPTTENNEKLFF. This chain connects TRBV15 to TRBJ1-4; a possible D gene is TRBD1 (5 bases). Germline CDR1 is LNHNV and CDR2 is YYDKDF (reference sequence). Deletions cut 5 bases from V and 4 bases from J, with 14 bases between. The CDR3 covers 15 residues.

The chain couples TRBV4-1 to TRBJ1-1; D not resolved. This CDR3 comprises 14 residues. The germline CDR1 and CDR2 sequences are MGHRA and YSYEKL. V was cut by 2 bases and J by 1 base, with 8 bases left in between. The CDR3 DNA follows: TGCGCCAGCAGCCAAAACTCAGGGAACACTGAAGCTTTCTTT. Protein sequence: CASSQNSGNTEAFF.

The rearrangement uses TRBV19 and TRBJ2-2; a possible D gene is TRBD2 (6 bases). CDR1 and CDR2 from the germline V gene are LNHDA and SQIVND (reference sequence). The CDR3 is 16 amino acids. V lost 6 bases to trimming and J lost 4 bases, with 18 bases between them. CDR3 nucleotides: TGTGCCAGTAGGACCCCTGGCGGGGCGGTCACCGGGGAGCTGTTTTTT. Translating gives CASRTPGGAVTGELFF.

The V and J genes are TRBV15 and TRBJ2-7; 12 nucleotides match TRBD2. The germline V gene has CDR1 LNHNV and CDR2 YYDKDF (reference sequence). The CDR3 runs to 16 residues. The junction had 3 bases not matched to a gene; V was cut back by 1 base and J by 2 bases. The CDR3 loop is CATSRGTSGATYEQYF. The DNA for the CDR3 is TGTGCCACCAGCAGAGGGACTAGCGGGGCGACCTACGAGCAGTACTTC.

This chain connects TRBV25-1 to TRBJ1-4; D might be TRBD1 (5 bases). The CDR3 totals 16 residues. V gave up 4 bases and J gave up 0 bases, with 12 bases separating them. Germline V gene data show CDR1 as MGHDK and CDR2 as SYGVNS. CDR3 amino acids: CASSAWGEATNEKLFF. The CDR3 DNA follows: TGTGCCAGCAGTGCCTGGGGGGAAGCAACTAATGAAAAACTGTTTTTT.

V and J are TRBV15 and TRBJ1-4; D may be TRBD1 (6 bases). CDR1 is LNHNV, CDR2 YYDKDF, per germline (reference sequence). The length of the CDR3 is 15 residues. V was clipped by 0 bases and J by 8 bases, with 13 bases between them. The CDR3 reads CATSRDGGPWEKLFF. The CDR3 nucleotides read TGTGCCACCAGCAGAGATGGGGGCCCTTGGGAAAAACTGTTTTTT.

The chain combines TRBV7-9 with TRBJ1-3; 10 nucleotides line up with TRBD1. This CDR3 has 19 residues. Germline values: CDR1 SEHNR, CDR2 FQNEAQ (reference sequence). V dropped 3 bases and J dropped 1; count of bases not matched to a gene: 12. The CDR3 is CASSFETGGLGGSGNTIYF. CDR3 in DNA: TGTGCCAGCAGCTTCGAGACAGGGGGCCTAGGAGGGTCTGGAAACACCATATATTTT.

CDR3 protein: CASSLGQGAAEAFF. The CDR3 DNA reads TGTGCCAGCAGCTTAGGACAGGGGGCCGCTGAAGCTTTCTTT. The chain couples TRBV7-9 to TRBJ1-1, with 10 bases lining up with TRBD1. The CDR3 runs to 14 residues. Germline values: CDR1 SEHNR, CDR2 FQNEAQ (reference sequence). The junction had 2 bases not matched to a gene; V was cut back by 1 base and J by 6 bases.

This clone was observed once. The chain couples TRBV3-1 (or the pseudogene TRBV3-2) to TRBJ1-2, with D possibly being TRBD1 (6 bases). V was cut by 5 bases and J by 5 bases, with 12 bases left in between. The CDR3 runs to 13 residues. Germline CDR1 LGHDT, CDR2 YNNKEL (reference sequence). CDR3 loop: CASSAGTSYGYTF. The CDR3 DNA reads as TGTGCCAGCAGCGCAGGGACATCGTATGGCTACACCTTC.

The chain carries TRBV5-8 and TRBJ1-1; 8 nucleotides match TRBD1. The length of the CDR3 is 14 residues. Germline-derived CDR1 and CDR2 are SGHTS and YDEGEE. V was pared by 0 bases and J by 9 bases, with 7 bases of the junction left unmatched. As DNA, the CDR3 is TGTGCCAGCAGCTTGGCAGCCGGGACAGGAAAAGCTTTCTTT. Translation gives CASSLAAGTGKAFF.

This chain joins TRBV11-2 and TRBJ1-6; 8 nucleotides match TRBD1. Germline values: CDR1 SGHAT, CDR2 FQNNGV. The CDR3 has 16 residues. Trimming cost V 0 bases and J 7 bases; bases outside gene matches: 5. The CDR3 region is CASSLDWTGRNSPLHF. The CDR3 nucleotides read TGTGCCAGCAGCTTAGATTGGACAGGGCGCAATTCACCCCTCCACTTT.